Shown below are 10 T cell receptor beta chains from a single sample sequenced in a study of T cell responses to AZD1222 COVID-19 vaccine. Using immunoSEQ multiplex PCR, the repertoire was profiled, and TCRdb retains in-frame clones only, with some absent. The sample holds 140,000 or so clones; around 84% are singletons and the top ten take approximately 5.4%. The specimen comprised peripheral blood, sampled 28 days after the second AZD1222 dose. These TCRs come from an adult who received the AZD1222 COVID-19 vaccine.

This sequence joins TRBV6-5 and TRBJ2-3; possible D gene TRBD1, 6 bases. Germline lookup yields CDR1 MNHEY and CDR2 SVGAGI. V lost 5 bases to trimming and J lost 1 base, with 13 bases between them. CDR3 length equals 15 residues. The chain's CDR3 is CASSPDSFGTDTQYF. The CDR3 coding sequence is TGTGCCAGCAGTCCGGACAGCTTTGGCACAGATACGCAGTATTTT.

The chain carries TRBV3-1 (or the pseudogene TRBV3-2) and TRBJ2-5; TRBD2 matches 9 bases. Germline V gene data show CDR1 as LGHDT and CDR2 as YNNKEL (reference sequence). V was pared by 1 base and J by 1 base, with 4 bases of the junction left unmatched. The CDR3 runs 16 residues. This CDR3 is CASSQGSGGFQETQYF. The CDR3 bases are TGTGCCAGCAGCCAAGGGAGCGGGGGGTTCCAAGAGACCCAGTACTTC.

V gene TRBV20-1 combines with J gene TRBJ2-1; 8 nucleotides line up with TRBD2. With V trimmed by 3 bases and J by 0 bases, 7 bases remained unmatched. The CDR3 loop spans 16 amino acids. Germline V gene data show CDR1 as DFQATT and CDR2 as SNEGSKA (reference sequence). The CDR3 here is CSASTAGASSYNEQFF. The CDR3 DNA sequence: TGCAGTGCTAGTACAGCGGGAGCGAGCTCCTACAATGAGCAGTTCTTC.

This clone was counted a few times. The chain recombines TRBV4-1 with TRBJ1-4; D is possibly TRBD1 (6 bases). V was cut by 3 bases and J by 8 bases, with 16 bases left in between. Germline V gene data show CDR1 as MGHRA and CDR2 as YSYEKL. The CDR3 has 15 residues. CDR3 amino acids: CASSQLGGGREKLFF. The DNA for the CDR3 is TGCGCCAGCAGCCAGTTGGGGGGCGGTAGGGAAAAACTGTTTTTT.

The chain links TRBV30 to TRBJ1-1; D is unclear. The V gene lost 5 bases and the J gene lost 4 bases, with 14 bases spanning the gap. CDR1 is GTSNPN and CDR2 is SVGIG in the germline V gene (reference sequence). The CDR3 sequence is 13 residues long. The DNA of the CDR3 is TGTGCCTGGGGTGGATTCGGGCCCACTGAAGCTTTCTTT. It is translated as CAWGGFGPTEAFF.

This rearrangement joins TRBV5-1 to TRBJ2-5; D is unclear. CDR1 is SGHRS and CDR2 is YFSETQ in the germline V gene. With 4 bases removed from V and 0 bases from J, the gap between germline ends came to 4 bases. This CDR3 comprises 12 residues. CDR3 region: CASSLYQETQYF. For the CDR3, the DNA is TGCGCCAGCAGCCTCTACCAAGAGACCCAGTACTTC.

This sequence joins TRBV5-6 and TRBJ1-3, with D uncertain. Looked up from germline, CDR1 is SGHDT and CDR2 is YYEEEE. V dropped 2 bases and J dropped 7 bases, with 7 bases sitting between them. The CDR3 totals 12 residues. The CDR3 DNA reads TGTGCCAGCAGCTTCATCGAGAACACCATATATTTT. Its translation: CASSFIENTIYF.

This clone has only a few counts. The chain recombines TRBV4-1 with TRBJ1-1; D uncertain. CDR1 MGHRA and CDR2 YSYEKL come from the germline V gene. The germline V and J ends were trimmed by 4 bases and 7 bases, with 13 bases remaining between them. The length of the CDR3 is 13 residues. The CDR3 region has the DNA TGCGCCAGCAGCCCCCCCTCGGGTAGTGAAGCTTTCTTT. Residues: CASSPPSGSEAFF.

CDR3 protein: CASSFGPQETQYF. The CDR3 coding sequence is TGTGCCAGCAGCTTCGGACCCCAAGAGACCCAGTACTTC. The rearrangement joins TRBV5-4 to TRBJ2-5, with D uncertain. The ends were cut back, 2 bases at V and 1 base at J, with 6 bases in the middle. The germline gives CDR1 SGHNT, CDR2 YYREEE (reference sequence). The CDR3 totals 13 residues.

A remark on this clone: One end of the junction is discordant with germline, which a read error may explain. The J gene is TRBJ2-1, the V gene TRBV6-2 or TRBV6-3; D might be TRBD1 or TRBD2, each matching 5 bases. Germline lookup yields CDR1 MNHEY and CDR2 SVGEGT. The CDR3 length is 11 residues. The DNA for the CDR3 is TGTGCCAGCAGTTACCCGGACCGAGGGGTCTTC. It translates to CASSYPDRGVF.